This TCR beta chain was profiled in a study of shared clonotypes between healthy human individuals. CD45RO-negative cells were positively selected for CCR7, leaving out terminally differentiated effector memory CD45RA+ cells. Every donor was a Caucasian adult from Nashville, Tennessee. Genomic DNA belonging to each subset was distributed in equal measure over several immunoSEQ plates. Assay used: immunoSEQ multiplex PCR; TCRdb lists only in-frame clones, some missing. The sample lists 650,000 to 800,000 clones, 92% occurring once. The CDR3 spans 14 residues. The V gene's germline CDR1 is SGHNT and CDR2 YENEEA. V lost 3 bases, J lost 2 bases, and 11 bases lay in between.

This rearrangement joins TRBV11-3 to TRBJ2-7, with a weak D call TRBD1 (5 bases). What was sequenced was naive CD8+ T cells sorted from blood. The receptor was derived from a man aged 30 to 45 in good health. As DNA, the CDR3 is TGTGCCAGCAGCTTTGCCGACAGAACCTACGAGCAGTACTTC. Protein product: CASSFADRTYEQYF.